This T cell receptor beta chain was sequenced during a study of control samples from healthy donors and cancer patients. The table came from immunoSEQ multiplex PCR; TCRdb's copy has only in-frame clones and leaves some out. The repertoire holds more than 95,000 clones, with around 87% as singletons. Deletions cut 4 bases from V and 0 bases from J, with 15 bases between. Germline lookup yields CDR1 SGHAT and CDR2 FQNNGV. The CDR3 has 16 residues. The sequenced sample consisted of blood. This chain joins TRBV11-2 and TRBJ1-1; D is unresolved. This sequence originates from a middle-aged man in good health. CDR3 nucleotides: TGTGCCAGCAGCTCCGCTGTAAGAGGCATGAACACTGAAGCTTTCTTT. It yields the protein CASSSAVRGMNTEAFF. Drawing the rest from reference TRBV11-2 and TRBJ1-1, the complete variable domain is EAGVAQSPRYKIIEKRQSVAFWCNPISGHATLYWYQQILGQGPKLLIQFQNNGVVDDSQLPKDRFSAERLKGVDSTLKIQPAKLEDSAVYLCASSSAVRGMNTEAFFGQGTRLTVV.